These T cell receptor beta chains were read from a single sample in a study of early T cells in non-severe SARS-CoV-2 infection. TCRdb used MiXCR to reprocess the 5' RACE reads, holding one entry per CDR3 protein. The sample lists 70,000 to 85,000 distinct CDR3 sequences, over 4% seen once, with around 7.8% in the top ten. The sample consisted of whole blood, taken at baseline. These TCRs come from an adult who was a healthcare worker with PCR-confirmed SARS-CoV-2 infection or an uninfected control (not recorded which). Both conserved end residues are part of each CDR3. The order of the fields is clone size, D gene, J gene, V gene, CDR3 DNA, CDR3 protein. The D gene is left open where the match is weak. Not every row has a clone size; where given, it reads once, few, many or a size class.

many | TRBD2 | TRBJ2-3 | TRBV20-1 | TGCAGTGCTAGACTTAGCGGGAGGGCGAGCGATACGCAGTATTTT | CSARLSGRASDTQYF
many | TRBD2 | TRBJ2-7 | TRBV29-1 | TGCAGCGTCCGAGGACTAGCGGATAGCTCCTACGAGCAGTACTTC | CSVRGLADSSYEQYF
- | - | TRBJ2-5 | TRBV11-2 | TGTGCCAGCGGGACTCCCTCTACGCTAGGGACCCAGTACTTC | CASGTPSTLGTQYF
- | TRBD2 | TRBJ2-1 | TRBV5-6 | TGTGCCAGCAGCCGAGGACTAGCGGGAGTATACAATGAGCAGTTCTTC | CASSRGLAGVYNEQFF
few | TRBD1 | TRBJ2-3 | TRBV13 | TGTGCCAGCAGCACCAGGACAGGACCCAGCACAGATACGCAGTATTTT | CASSTRTGPSTDTQYF
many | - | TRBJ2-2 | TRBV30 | TGTGCCTGGAGTTTGGGGGGTCTAGTAAAGACCGGGGAGCTGTTTTTT | CAWSLGGLVKTGELFF
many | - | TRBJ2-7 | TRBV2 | TGTGCCAGCAGTGCAACCCGTACAGGGAAGATAACCTACGAGCAGTACTTC | CASSATRTGKITYEQYF
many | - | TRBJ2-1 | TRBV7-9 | TGTGCCAGCAGCTTCGGACCACAGAATGAGCAGTTCTTC | CASSFGPQNEQFF
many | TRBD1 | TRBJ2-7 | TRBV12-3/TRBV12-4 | TGTGCCAGCAGTTCCCCAACCCGGGACAGGGGGCGGAACGAGCAGTACTTC | CASSSPTRDRGRNEQYF
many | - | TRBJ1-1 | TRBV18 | TGTGCCAGCTCACCTACAGGACTAAAAGGAGGTGAAGCTTTCTTT | CASSPTGLKGGEAFF
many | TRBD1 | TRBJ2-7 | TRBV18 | TGTGCCAGCTCACCACCATCCTATGGGACAGGGCACAACTACGAGCAGTACTTC | CASSPPSYGTGHNYEQYF
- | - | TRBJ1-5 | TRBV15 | TGTGCCACCTCAGCGCAGTACAGGGTCAATCAGCCCCAGCATTTT | CATSAQYRVNQPQHF
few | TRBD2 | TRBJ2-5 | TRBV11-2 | TGTGCCAGCAGCCCCCTACGTCTAGCGGGAGGAGCGGAGACCCAGTACTTC | CASSPLRLAGGAETQYF
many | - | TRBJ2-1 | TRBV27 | TGTGCCAGCTCCGTAGGTGATGAGCAGTTCTTC | CASSVGDEQFF
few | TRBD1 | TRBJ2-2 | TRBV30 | TGTGCCTGGAGTGCCGACAGGGTGGTAAATCGTCCCGGGGAGCTGTTTTTT | CAWSADRVVNRPGELFF
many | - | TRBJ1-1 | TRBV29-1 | TGCAGCGTTGATACGGGCGGAAACACTGAAGCTTTCTTT | CSVDTGGNTEAFF
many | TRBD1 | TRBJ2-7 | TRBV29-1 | TGCAGCGTTGAAATGACAGGGGCCTCCTACGAGCAGTACTTC | CSVEMTGASYEQYF
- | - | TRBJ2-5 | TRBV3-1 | TGTGCCAGCAGCCAATCCGACGGGACCCAGTACTTC | CASSQSDGTQYF
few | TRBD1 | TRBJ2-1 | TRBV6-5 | TGTGCCAGCAGTTACGCTTCCGGGACAGGACACAATGAGCAGTTCTTC | CASSYASGTGHNEQFF
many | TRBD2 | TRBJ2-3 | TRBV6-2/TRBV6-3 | TGTGCCAGCAGTTACTTGCCTAGCGGGAGAACCCTCACAGATACGCAGTATTTT | CASSYLPSGRTLTDTQYF
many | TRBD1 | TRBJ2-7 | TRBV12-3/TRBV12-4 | TGTGCCAGCAGTGACAGGACAGGTCACTACGAGCAGTACTTC | CASSDRTGHYEQYF
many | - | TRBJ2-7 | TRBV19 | TGTGCCAGTAGTATAGCTAGCGGGGACAGGAGCTCCTACGAGCAGTACTTC | CASSIASGDRSSYEQYF
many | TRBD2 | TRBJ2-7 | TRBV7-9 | TGTGCCAGCAGCTTGGGACTATTCTACGAGCAGTACTTC | CASSLGLFYEQYF
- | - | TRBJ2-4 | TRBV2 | TGTGCCAGCAGTGAAAGGGTAGCCAAAAACATTCAGTACTTC | CASSERVAKNIQYF
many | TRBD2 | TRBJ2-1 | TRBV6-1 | TGTGCCAGCAGTCGTTCGGCTAGCGGGAAGGATGAGCAGTTCTTC | CASSRSASGKDEQFF
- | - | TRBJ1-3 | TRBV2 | TGTGCCAGCAGTGAAAACCGGGCTGGAAACACCATATATTTT | CASSENRAGNTIYF